This note documents a single T cell receptor (beta chain) sequence. Its target is unknown. These data originate in a study of cytomegalovirus exposure and HLA in healthy donors. Healthy bone marrow donors supplied every sample. Study observations and caveats: When presence/absence was analysed, sequencing depth was taken to be roughly uniform across donors. Listed as cytomegalovirus-associated were 150 or so TCR beta chains.

Trimming left V 4 bases short and J 8 bases short, with 6 bases between. Germline V gene sequence: CDR1 ENHRY, CDR2 SYGVKD. The CDR3 is 12 amino acids. A multiplex PCR was run with 60 Vbeta primers and 13 Jbeta primers. Clones were read by immunoSEQ multiplex PCR, and TCRdb kept only the in-frame ones, dropping some. The table shows about 140,000 clones, with under 10% occurring only once. The sample comprised PBMCs. The TCR sequence derives from a woman between 40 and 55 years old in good health and CMV-seropositive. The chain carries TRBV10-3 and TRBJ1-6; D remains ambiguous. CDR3: CAISGTDSPLHF. CDR3 coding DNA: TGTGCCATCAGTGGAACAGATTCACCCCTCCACTTT.